The 14 T cell receptor beta chains in this list originate from one sample, sequenced in a study of tumor and adjacent non-tumor tissue in lung cancer. TCRbeta libraries were built with three rounds of nested PCR, modified from ARM-PCR. Via MiXCR, TCRdb re-called the multiplex PCR reads, giving one row per CDR3 protein. Counted here are 60,000 or so distinct CDR3 sequences, roughly 57% occurring once; the ten biggest clones make up roughly a third. RNA was extracted from bulk tissue without any cell sorting. Distant lung tissue was collected more than 3 cm away from the tumor edge. The sequenced sample was distant non-tumor lung tissue. The receptors derive from a man aged 65 to 85 with non-small cell lung cancer.

By share, this clonotype counts as medium-sized (0.01 to 0.1%). CDR3 in amino acids: CASSFLPPSEGFDQPQHF. CDR3 nucleotides: TGTGCCAGCAGTTTTCTGCCTCCCTCGGAGGGGTTCGATCAGCCCCAGCATTTT. The chain is built from TRBV6-5 and TRBJ1-5; a weak D match, TRBD1 (5 bases). The length of the CDR3 is 18 residues. Trimming removed 4 bases at V and 5 bases at J, with 24 bases between. Germline loops: CDR1 MNHEY, CDR2 SVGAGI.

For this clonotype: A much larger clone differs from this one at a single base, so this may be a read error. The chain is built from TRBV16 and TRBJ2-7; D is undetermined. The CDR3 has 15 residues. The germline gives CDR1 KGHSY, CDR2 FQNENV. The germline V and J ends were trimmed by 0 bases and 2 bases, with 11 bases remaining between them. The CDR3 loop is CASSQSWIGPYEQYF. The CDR3 nucleotides are TGTGCCAGCAGCCAATCGTGGATAGGTCCCTACGAGCAGTACTTC.

Of note for this clonotype: A read error may explain this, as a much larger clone is one base away. The chain employs TRBV7-9 and TRBJ2-7; possible D gene TRBD1, 6 bases. This CDR3 spans 14 amino acids. Germline CDR1 reads SEHNR; CDR2 reads FQNEAQ (reference sequence). The CDR3 DNA reads as TGTGCCAGCAGCTCCACAACAGGGATCTACGAGCAGCACTTC. Its translation is CASSSTTGIYEQHF.

This clonotype has at least ten counts. The chain has TRBV7-8 and TRBJ2-1, with 14 bases identical to TRBD2. V trimming: 5 bases; J trimming: 8 bases; junction bases outside the gene matches: 14. The germline V gene has CDR1 SGHVS and CDR2 FQNEAQ. The CDR3 extends over 18 amino acids. The CDR3 here is CASSPRRGTSGSGYEQFF. CDR3 coding DNA: TGTGCCAGCAGCCCAAGGCGGGGGACTAGCGGGAGCGGTTATGAGCAGTTCTTC.

J is TRBJ2-4 and V is TRBV20-1; 13 bases map to TRBD2. In germline, CDR1 is DFQATT, CDR2 SNEGSKA (reference sequence). There are 18 residues in the CDR3. With 1 base clipped from V and 7 bases from J, the junction kept 13 bases outside the gene matches. The CDR3 loop reads CSARGPQLAGGPGNIQYF. CDR3 DNA: TGCAGTGCTAGAGGGCCCCAACTAGCGGGAGGGCCTGGGAACATTCAGTACTTC.

The V call is TRBV7-9, the J call TRBJ2-2, with 7 bases identical to TRBD2. CDR3 size: 15 residues. The V gene's germline CDR1 is SEHNR and CDR2 FQNEAQ (reference sequence). V lost 5 bases to trimming and J lost 3 bases; unmatched junction nucleotides: 6. CDR3 in amino acids: CASSPGTTDTGELFF. The CDR3 region has the DNA TGTGCCAGCAGCCCAGGGACTACCGACACCGGGGAGCTGTTTTTT.

Comment on this clonotype: A much larger clone lies a single base off, so this may be a read error. This chain links TRBV29-1 with TRBJ2-7, with TRBD1 matching over 9 bases. Germline CDR1 reads SQVTM; CDR2 reads ANQGSEA. The CDR3 is 12 residues long. The CDR3 nucleotides are TGCAGCGTGGGGACAGGGCCCTACGACCAGTACTTC. Amino acid sequence: CSVGTGPYDQYF.

This chain links TRBV11-2 with TRBJ2-2, with 7 bases that match TRBD2. The CDR3 length is 15 residues. Trimming cost V 2 bases and J 8 bases; bases outside gene matches: 8. Germline loops: CDR1 SGHAT, CDR2 FQNNGV. The CDR3 DNA reads as TGTGCCAGCAGCTTACTAGCGGCGAACGCTGGGGAGCTGTTTTTT. It is translated as CASSLLAANAGELFF.

The chain joins TRBV29-1 to TRBJ2-7, with D possibly TRBD1 on 5 matching bases. The germline V and J ends were trimmed by 7 bases and 5 bases, with 21 bases remaining between them. The V gene's germline CDR1 is SQVTM and CDR2 ANQGSEA. The CDR3 runs to 14 residues. This CDR3 is CSASVWQGMDEQYF. In nucleotides, the CDR3 is TGCAGCGCCTCCGTATGGCAGGGAATGGACGAGCAGTACTTC.

With respect to this clonotype: Sequence at one end of the junction differs from germline and may be a read error. J is TRBJ1-3 and V is TRBV6-1, with D uncertain. Germline V gives CDR1 MNHNS, CDR2 SASEGT. This CDR3 spans 15 amino acids. CDR3 coding DNA: TGTGCCAGCAGTGGCCTAGGGAAGCAGCCAAACGCCATATATTTT. Its translation: CASSGLGKQPNAIYF.

As to this clonotype: Relative to the germline gene, one junction end is altered; a read error may explain this. The J gene is TRBJ2-5, the V gene TRBV4-1; 13 bases match TRBD2. This CDR3 region has 19 residues. Germline V gives CDR1 MGHRA, CDR2 YSYEKL. The CDR3 DNA follows: TGCGCCAGCAGTTCCCCAGGACTAGCGGGGGAGCCGAACCAAGAGACACAGTACTTC. Translated, it gives CASSSPGLAGEPNQETQYF.

This clonotype was seen ten or more times. This chain joins TRBV10-3 and TRBJ2-1; D is perhaps TRBD1 or TRBD2 (5 bases each). V lost 2 bases, J lost 3 bases, and 14 bases lay in between. Germline V lookup: CDR1 ENHRY, CDR2 SYGVKD. The CDR3 covers 16 residues. For the CDR3, the DNA is TGTGCCATCAGTGAGATCAGGGAGTCTTTCTACAATGAGCAGTTCTTC. Translating gives CAISEIRESFYNEQFF.

As regards this clonotype: An end of the junction differs from the germline gene, which may be a read error. The V call is TRBV11-2, the J call TRBJ2-5, with 9 bases matching TRBD2. The CDR3 contains 15 residues. CDR1 SGHAT and CDR2 FQNNGV come from the germline V gene. The DNA for the CDR3 is TGTGCCAGCAGCTTAGGTGGGACTAGCCAAGAGACCCAGTACTTT. It yields the protein CASSLGGTSQETQYF.

As for this clonotype: The junction shows a germline mismatch at one end, possibly a read error. The rearrangement links TRBV12-3 or TRBV12-4 to TRBJ1-1, with unresolved D. The CDR3 has 13 amino acids. CDR3 DNA sequence: TGTGCCAGCAGCCTATATATGAACACGGAAGCTTTCTTT. Its translation is CASSLYMNTEAFF.